This T cell receptor beta chain was sequenced during a study of control samples from healthy donors and cancer patients. The V end was cut by 5 bases, the J end by 6 bases, with 14 bases between. The germline gives CDR1 MNHEY, CDR2 SVGAGI. The CDR3 covers 13 residues. Produced via immunoSEQ multiplex PCR; TCRdb's table is partial and in-frame only. This sample has approximately 170,000 clones, with 92% found just once. Specimen: blood. The clonotype comes from a young woman in good health. The chain joins TRBV6-5 to TRBJ2-7; possibly TRBD2 for D (6 bases). The CDR3 sequence is CASSPAGLLEQYF. The CDR3 nucleotides read TGTGCCAGCAGTCCCGCGGGACTCCTCGAGCAGTACTTC.